This entry is about one TCR beta chain. The antigen this receptor binds is unknown. Base qualities are not provided; no much larger clone lies one nucleotide away. The record originates from a study of yellow fever vaccine responses in identical twins (dated by TCRdb to the late 2010s). Turning to the overall study: In identical twins, the study followed T cell clones that responded to the vaccine with precision.

On the study overall, not on this receptor specifically: The T cell response to vaccination in identical twins was reported by the authors to appear partly convergent and partly personalized.

The protocol used for the library was RT-PCR. Sequenced on an Illumina HiSeq 2500. Through fastp at Q25 and MiXCR, TCRdb rebuilt clones from the public reads, retaining in-frame beta chains. CDR3 protein sequences are deduplicated, and each keeps its most common genes and DNA. The sample table lists roughly 1,200 distinct CDR3 sequences, about 80% of them with a count of one. The leading ten clones occupy approximately 25% of the sample. Deletion took 0 bases off V and 3 bases off J, with a span of 6 bases between the germline ends. From the cysteine up to the phenylalanine, the CDR3 has a length of 14 residues. Only the CDR3 DNA stays, 42 bases, in frame from base 1. CDR1 WNHNN and CDR2 SYGVQD are derived from the germline V gene (reference sequence).

The source is a female donor who received the yellow fever vaccine. Recombination joined TRBV10-1 with TRBJ2-1, with no D gene named confidently. The source material was T cells from blood (PBMCs), unsorted or a sorted subset (not recorded which), sampled before or after yellow fever vaccination (not recorded which). The base sequence is TGCGCCAGCAGTGAGTCGGACGGCTACAATGAGCAGTTCTTC. Its protein product is CASSESDGYNEQFF.